The rows below give T cell receptor beta chains drawn from one sample of a study of vaccination effects on CD4 cells after COVID-19. Their target antigens are unknown. The assay was immunoSEQ multiplex PCR, and TCRdb's table has in-frame clones only and misses some. The top ten hold 5% to 6.5% of the sample, which has tens of thousands of clones, over 60% seen once. Material: CD4+ T cells from PBMCs cultured without peptide, obtained after COVID-19 vaccination. These TCRs come from a human donor who had a prior SARS-CoV-2 infection. Each CDR3 is given with its conserved first and last residue.

V | CDR3
TRBV5-4 | CASSGSGEHTDTQYF
TRBV9 | CASSPSSRGVAGGRFNEQFF
TRBV18 | CASRGELNTEAFF
TRBV6-5 | CASSYGLRVGAEAFF
TRBV3-1/TRBV3-2 | CASSRFATGGDEQFF
TRBV5-1 | CASSLIRGLGGYEQFF
TRBV2 | CASRISYGETVNEKLFF
TRBV7-2 | CASSPGSSTDTQYF
TRBV19 | CASSPHLGPGGFF
TRBV5-1 | CASSLVGLATDTQYF
TRBV5-1 | CASSLVPDTYEQYF
TRBV18 | CASSPRTENYEQYF
TRBV19 | CASSIGYGYTF
TRBV18 | CASSPQSQATEAFF
TRBV7-2 | CASSFLAGASSGEQFF
TRBV29-1 | CSVVGDRVNLNTEAFF
TRBV7-6 | CASSAAGQGIYEQYF
TRBV19 | CASSTRTSGNPREQYF
TRBV6-2/TRBV6-3 | CASSWDSSTNTQYF
TRBV19 | CASSGPRQGDYGYTF
TRBV20-1 | CSANDGGEGTQYF
TRBV4-2 | CASSHAGQGAPNEQFF
TRBV7-2 | CASSSSIYEQYF
TRBV7-2 | CASSSSGDLNYGYTF
TRBV7-3 | CASSPHRAYNEQFF
TRBV5-6 | CASSWGARGPTSEYF
TRBV6-5 | CASRSGAWVAEAFF
TRBV12-3/TRBV12-4 | CASSFPQNYGYTF
TRBV2 | CASKRGGDYEQYF
TRBV6-5 | CASRDGLPYGYTF
TRBV3-1/TRBV3-2 | CASSQGTSGTHEQYF
TRBV7-2 | CASSLEGDQPQHF
TRBV6-6 | CASSLGPYNTEAFF
TRBV4-3 | CASSPLLENEQFF
TRBV4-3 | CASSQEFGQGRQPQHF
TRBV28 | CASRGQMNTEAFF
TRBV4-1 | CASSQGLATDTQYF
TRBV24-1 | CATSDENESQYF
TRBV27 | CASSARAGWYGYTF
TRBV18 | CASSPAFFNYGYTF
TRBV5-1 | CASSLLGQGRTGELFF
TRBV9 | CASSPGHNILTEAFF
TRBV6-2/TRBV6-3 | CASSVQGVVGELFF
TRBV2 | CASRALLGGLDFF
TRBV13 | CASSLGFPGGYGYTF
TRBV5-1 | CASSLGGTGYEQYF
TRBV30 | CAWSQVNEKLFF
TRBV9 | CASSRGGAPGGTEAFF
TRBV6-5 | CASSPSGSVPWEQYF
TRBV27 | CASSRGGDPNRNYGYTF
TRBV10-2 | CASSEGWRGGRNEQFF
TRBV15 | CATSTQGDQPQHF
TRBV2 | CASSELEVGNTGELFF
TRBV19 | CASSTGLSGNTIYF
TRBV5-1 | CASSSQTFFGDGGSYASYEQYF